A selection of T cell receptor beta chains follows, all from one sample in a study of CD8 T cells in Susac syndrome. TCRdb used MiXCR to reprocess the immunoSEQ multiplex PCR reads, holding one entry per CDR3 protein. The sample has 130,000 or so distinct CDR3 sequences, more than 75% seen once. The sample taken for sequencing was CD8+ T cells from PBMCs. The source is a human donor with multiple sclerosis. Both conserved end residues are part of each CDR3. The D gene is left open where the match is weak. Some rows have no size entry. The others give once, few or many, or a class for an expanded clone.

j_gene: TRBJ1-5; d_gene: -; abundance: -; v_gene: TRBV2; CDR3aa: CASSEAPPNNQPQHF; CDR3nt: TGTGCCAGCAGTGAAGCACCACCCAACAATCAGCCCCAGCATTTT
j_gene: TRBJ2-7; d_gene: -; abundance: -; v_gene: TRBV5-4; CDR3aa: CASSLLEGSRREQYF; CDR3nt: TGTGCCAGCAGCTTGCTGGAGGGGAGCAGAAGGGAGCAGTACTTC
j_gene: TRBJ2-7; d_gene: TRBD1; abundance: -; v_gene: TRBV30; CDR3aa: CAWSVGQGYEQYF; CDR3nt: TGTGCCTGGAGTGTGGGACAGGGCTACGAGCAGTACTTC
j_gene: TRBJ2-7; d_gene: TRBD2; abundance: -; v_gene: TRBV7-9; CDR3aa: CASSWEGRPAYPSSYEQYF; CDR3nt: TGTGCCAGCAGCTGGGAGGGCAGGCCCGCGTACCCGAGCTCCTACGAGCAGTACTTC
j_gene: TRBJ2-7; d_gene: TRBD1; abundance: -; v_gene: TRBV27; CDR3aa: CASSFGTDYEQYF; CDR3nt: TGTGCCAGCAGCTTCGGGACAGACTACGAGCAGTACTTC
j_gene: TRBJ2-3; d_gene: TRBD2; abundance: -; v_gene: TRBV7-9; CDR3aa: CASRGMPERDTDTQYF; CDR3nt: TGTGCCAGCAGGGGCATGCCAGAGCGGGACACAGATACGCAGTATTTT
j_gene: TRBJ2-7; d_gene: TRBD2; abundance: -; v_gene: TRBV6-5; CDR3aa: CASSSGTSAYEQYF; CDR3nt: TGTGCCAGCAGTTCCGGGACTAGTGCCTACGAGCAGTACTTC
j_gene: TRBJ2-7; d_gene: -; abundance: -; v_gene: TRBV27; CDR3aa: CASSLKNSYEQYF; CDR3nt: TGTGCCAGCAGTCTCAAGAACTCCTACGAGCAGTACTTC
j_gene: TRBJ2-3; d_gene: TRBD2; abundance: -; v_gene: TRBV9; CDR3aa: CASQREKGTDTQYF; CDR3nt: TGTGCCAGTCAGCGGGAGAAGGGCACAGATACGCAGTATTTT
j_gene: TRBJ1-4; d_gene: TRBD1; abundance: -; v_gene: TRBV30; CDR3aa: CAWSFYRGATNEKLFF; CDR3nt: TGTGCCTGGAGTTTCTACAGGGGAGCCACTAATGAAAAACTGTTTTTT
j_gene: TRBJ2-7; d_gene: -; abundance: -; v_gene: TRBV11-2; CDR3aa: CASSSVDHEQYF; CDR3nt: TGTGCCAGCAGCTCGGTCGACCACGAGCAGTACTTC
j_gene: TRBJ2-1; d_gene: -; abundance: -; v_gene: TRBV10-3; CDR3aa: CAITGGRGSSYNEQFF; CDR3nt: TGTGCCATCACCGGAGGGCGGGGCAGCTCCTACAATGAGCAGTTCTTC
j_gene: TRBJ2-1; d_gene: TRBD2; abundance: once; v_gene: TRBV5-1; CDR3aa: CASSPGLAGVMYNEQFF; CDR3nt: TGCGCCAGCAGCCCTGGACTAGCGGGAGTGATGTACAATGAGCAGTTCTTC
j_gene: TRBJ1-2; d_gene: -; abundance: -; v_gene: TRBV7-2; CDR3aa: CASSLGRSVYGYTF; CDR3nt: TGTGCCAGCAGCTTAGGTCGGTCAGTCTATGGCTACACCTTC
j_gene: TRBJ2-1; d_gene: -; abundance: -; v_gene: TRBV20-1; CDR3aa: CSARDQTGYYNEQFF; CDR3nt: TGCAGTGCTAGAGATCAGACCGGATACTACAATGAGCAGTTCTTC
j_gene: TRBJ2-1; d_gene: TRBD2; abundance: -; v_gene: TRBV3-1; CDR3aa: CATLSREGSYNEQFF; CDR3nt: TGTGCCACGCTCTCCAGGGAGGGTTCCTACAATGAGCAGTTCTTC
j_gene: TRBJ2-1; d_gene: TRBD2; abundance: -; v_gene: TRBV15; CDR3aa: CATSSSGSYNEQFF; CDR3nt: TGTGCCACCAGCTCTAGCGGATCCTACAATGAGCAGTTCTTC
j_gene: TRBJ1-2; d_gene: -; abundance: -; v_gene: TRBV29-1; CDR3aa: CSVRRAADGYTF; CDR3nt: TGCAGCGTGAGGCGGGCAGCGGATGGCTACACCTTC
j_gene: TRBJ2-3; d_gene: -; abundance: -; v_gene: TRBV2; CDR3aa: CASSGGGVPNRRTDTQYF; CDR3nt: TGTGCCAGCAGTGGCGGAGGGGTGCCGAACCGTCGCACAGATACGCAGTATTTT
j_gene: TRBJ1-3; d_gene: TRBD1; abundance: -; v_gene: TRBV2; CDR3aa: CASKSGTGGSGNTIYF; CDR3nt: TGTGCCAGCAAGTCCGGGACAGGGGGCTCTGGAAACACCATATATTTT
j_gene: TRBJ1-2; d_gene: -; abundance: -; v_gene: TRBV12-3/TRBV12-4; CDR3aa: CASSMTGWWGYTF; CDR3nt: TGTGCCAGCTCCATGACGGGTTGGTGGGGCTACACCTTC
j_gene: TRBJ2-1; d_gene: -; abundance: -; v_gene: TRBV5-1; CDR3aa: CASSLIRNEQFF; CDR3nt: TGCGCCAGCAGCTTGATACGCAATGAGCAGTTCTTC
j_gene: TRBJ2-2; d_gene: -; abundance: -; v_gene: TRBV19; CDR3aa: CASSMEGPGELFF; CDR3nt: TGTGCCAGTAGCATGGAGGGGCCCGGGGAGCTGTTTTTT
j_gene: TRBJ1-1; d_gene: -; abundance: -; v_gene: TRBV4-3; CDR3aa: CASSQVTMNTEAFF; CDR3nt: TGCGCCAGCAGCCAAGTTACTATGAACACTGAAGCTTTCTTT
j_gene: TRBJ2-7; d_gene: TRBD2; abundance: -; v_gene: TRBV28; CDR3aa: CASSLRGGLYEQYF; CDR3nt: TGTGCCAGCAGTTTACGCGGGGGGCTCTACGAGCAGTACTTC
j_gene: TRBJ2-1; d_gene: -; abundance: -; v_gene: TRBV27; CDR3aa: CAIGTSYNEQFF; CDR3nt: TGTGCCATTGGGACCTCCTACAATGAGCAGTTCTTC
j_gene: TRBJ1-2; d_gene: -; abundance: -; v_gene: TRBV27; CDR3aa: CASSLSSGARVYGYTF; CDR3nt: TGTGCCAGCAGTTTATCGTCAGGGGCACGAGTCTATGGCTACACCTTC
j_gene: TRBJ2-6; d_gene: -; abundance: -; v_gene: TRBV4-3; CDR3aa: CTSSQGAAGANVLTF; CDR3nt: TGCACCAGCAGCCAAGGAGCAGCTGGGGCCAACGTCCTGACTTTC
j_gene: TRBJ2-2; d_gene: TRBD2; abundance: -; v_gene: TRBV30; CDR3aa: CAWSVGTSGMGARTGELFF; CDR3nt: TGTGCCTGGAGTGTAGGGACTAGCGGGATGGGGGCTCGAACCGGGGAGCTGTTTTTT
j_gene: TRBJ1-1; d_gene: -; abundance: -; v_gene: TRBV4-1; CDR3aa: CASSQDLGNTEAFF; CDR3nt: TGCGCCAGCAGCCAAGATTTGGGAAACACTGAAGCTTTCTTT
j_gene: TRBJ1-1; d_gene: -; abundance: -; v_gene: TRBV19; CDR3aa: CASSIDRPVWAFF; CDR3nt: TGTGCCAGTAGTATAGATCGCCCCGTCTGGGCTTTCTTT
j_gene: TRBJ2-3; d_gene: TRBD1; abundance: -; v_gene: TRBV30; CDR3aa: CAWSVGQGADPQYF; CDR3nt: TGTGCCTGGAGTGTGGGTCAGGGGGCAGATCCGCAGTATTTT
j_gene: TRBJ2-2; d_gene: -; abundance: -; v_gene: TRBV29-1; CDR3aa: CSVTPTGGELFF; CDR3nt: TGCAGCGTCACTCCCACGGGCGGGGAGCTGTTTTTT
j_gene: TRBJ2-1; d_gene: -; abundance: -; v_gene: TRBV10-3; CDR3aa: CAINPHGIEDNEQFF; CDR3nt: TGTGCCATCAACCCCCACGGGATCGAGGACAATGAGCAGTTCTTC
j_gene: TRBJ2-3; d_gene: -; abundance: -; v_gene: TRBV9; CDR3aa: CASSVGLYDQDTQYF; CDR3nt: TGTGCCAGCAGCGTAGGACTCTACGATCAGGATACGCAGTATTTT
j_gene: TRBJ1-2; d_gene: TRBD1; abundance: -; v_gene: TRBV29-1; CDR3aa: CSVTGGANYGYTF; CDR3nt: TGCAGCGTTACAGGGGGCGCCAACTATGGCTACACCTTC
j_gene: TRBJ2-1; d_gene: -; abundance: few; v_gene: TRBV15; CDR3aa: CATGLLAGFGEQFF; CDR3nt: TGTGCCACCGGCCTGCTAGCCGGATTCGGGGAGCAGTTCTTC
j_gene: TRBJ2-5; d_gene: -; abundance: -; v_gene: TRBV28; CDR3aa: CASSSLRTLITQPEETQYF; CDR3nt: TGTGCCAGCAGTTCCCTACGGACCCTGATCACCCAACCGGAGGAGACCCAGTACTTC
j_gene: TRBJ1-3; d_gene: -; abundance: -; v_gene: TRBV29-1; CDR3aa: CSVRTRPTLSLSGNTIYF; CDR3nt: TGCAGCGTTAGGACAAGGCCCACTCTCTCTCTCTCTGGAAACACCATATATTTT
j_gene: TRBJ2-2; d_gene: -; abundance: -; v_gene: TRBV23-1; CDR3aa: CASSQSYHTGELFF; CDR3nt: TGCGCCAGCAGTCAATCTTATCACACCGGGGAGCTGTTTTTT
j_gene: TRBJ2-7; d_gene: -; abundance: -; v_gene: TRBV2; CDR3aa: CASRAGMFYEQYF; CDR3nt: TGTGCCAGCAGGGCAGGGATGTTCTACGAGCAGTACTTC
j_gene: TRBJ1-1; d_gene: -; abundance: -; v_gene: TRBV30; CDR3aa: CAWSAGELDTEAFF; CDR3nt: TGTGCCTGGAGTGCGGGTGAATTGGACACTGAAGCTTTCTTT
j_gene: TRBJ2-5; d_gene: TRBD2; abundance: -; v_gene: TRBV9; CDR3aa: CASNREEETQYF; CDR3nt: TGTGCCAGCAACCGGGAGGAGGAGACCCAGTACTTC
j_gene: TRBJ2-1; d_gene: TRBD2; abundance: -; v_gene: TRBV7-8; CDR3aa: CASSQTSGWKNEQFF; CDR3nt: TGTGCCAGCAGCCAGACTAGCGGGTGGAAGAATGAGCAGTTCTTC
j_gene: TRBJ2-7; d_gene: -; abundance: -; v_gene: TRBV7-9; CDR3aa: CASSAPPEREQYF; CDR3nt: TGTGCCAGCAGCGCCCCCCCTGAGCGTGAGCAGTACTTC
j_gene: TRBJ2-1; d_gene: -; abundance: -; v_gene: TRBV15; CDR3aa: CATAGQGYNEQFF; CDR3nt: TGTGCCACAGCGGGACAAGGATACAATGAGCAGTTCTTC
j_gene: TRBJ2-7; d_gene: -; abundance: -; v_gene: TRBV30; CDR3aa: CAWNQGPYEQYF; CDR3nt: TGTGCCTGGAATCAGGGTCCCTACGAGCAGTACTTC
j_gene: TRBJ1-1; d_gene: -; abundance: -; v_gene: TRBV30; CDR3aa: CAGEQALRTEAFF; CDR3nt: TGTGCCGGAGAACAGGCGTTACGGACTGAAGCTTTCTTT
j_gene: TRBJ2-1; d_gene: TRBD2; abundance: -; v_gene: TRBV19; CDR3aa: CASNIAGLSYNEQFF; CDR3nt: TGTGCCAGTAACATAGCGGGACTCTCCTACAATGAGCAGTTCTTC
j_gene: TRBJ2-7; d_gene: -; abundance: -; v_gene: TRBV3-1; CDR3aa: CASSQPGLGEQYF; CDR3nt: TGTGCCAGCAGCCAACCGGGGCTAGGCGAGCAGTACTTC
j_gene: TRBJ2-1; d_gene: -; abundance: -; v_gene: TRBV4-3; CDR3aa: CASSQSWDYNEQFF; CDR3nt: TGCGCCAGCAGCCAATCCTGGGACTACAATGAGCAGTTCTTC
j_gene: TRBJ2-7; d_gene: -; abundance: -; v_gene: TRBV21-1; CDR3aa: CASSKESDQYEQYF; CDR3nt: TGTGCCAGCAGCAAAGAATCGGACCAATACGAGCAGTACTTC
j_gene: TRBJ1-2; d_gene: -; abundance: -; v_gene: TRBV25-1; CDR3aa: CASSDGDGYTF; CDR3nt: TGTGCCAGTTCGGACGGAGATGGCTACACCTTC
j_gene: TRBJ2-7; d_gene: -; abundance: -; v_gene: TRBV19; CDR3aa: CASSNQLSLTYEQYF; CDR3nt: TGTGCCAGTAGTAACCAACTGAGCTTAACCTACGAGCAGTACTTC